This record concerns one TCR beta chain sequence. Its antigen remains unidentified. This entry is derived from a study of post-analysis software for immune sequencing data. Unique molecular identifiers were built into the TCR beta cDNA libraries. TCRdb re-called the PCR reads through MiXCR, storing one row per CDR3 protein. In the table there are approximately 730,000 distinct CDR3 sequences, 25% to 30% of which are singletons. Study-wide points: Samples from one preparation batch, clustered by F measure, grouped strongly together. TRBV segments more frequent in patients than in controls numbered about five and included TRBV5-6, TRBV5-1 and TRBV20-1.

V dropped 5 bases and J dropped 6 bases, with 14 bases sitting between them. Germline CDR1 SEHNR, CDR2 FQNEAQ (reference sequence). CDR3 length equals 14 residues. The clonotype was recovered from a girl between 10 and 17 years old with multiple sclerosis. V gene TRBV7-9 combines with J gene TRBJ1-5, with a possible D match to TRBD1 (5 bases). The specimen sequenced was blood. The CDR3 loop is CASSPLAGGQPQHF. The CDR3 bases are TGTGCCAGCAGCCCCCTGGCCGGGGGTCAGCCCCAGCATTTT.